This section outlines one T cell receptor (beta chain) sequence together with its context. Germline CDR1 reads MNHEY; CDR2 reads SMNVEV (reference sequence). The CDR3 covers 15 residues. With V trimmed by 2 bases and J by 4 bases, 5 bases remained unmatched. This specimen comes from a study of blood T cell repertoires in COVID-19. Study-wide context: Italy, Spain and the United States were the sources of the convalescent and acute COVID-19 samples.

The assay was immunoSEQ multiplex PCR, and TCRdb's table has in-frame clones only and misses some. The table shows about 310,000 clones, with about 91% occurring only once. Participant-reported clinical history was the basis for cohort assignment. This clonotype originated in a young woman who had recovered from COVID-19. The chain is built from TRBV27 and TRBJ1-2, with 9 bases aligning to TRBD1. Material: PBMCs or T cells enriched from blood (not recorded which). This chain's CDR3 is CASSLGTGNFYGYTF. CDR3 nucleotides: TGTGCCAGCAGTTTAGGGACAGGGAACTTCTATGGCTACACCTTC.